The 14 T cell receptor beta chains presented below share a single source sample, sequenced in a study of blood T cell repertoires in COVID-19. The method was immunoSEQ multiplex PCR; TCRdb's version includes in-frame clones alone and lacks a portion of them. Here the sample spans a few hundred thousand clones, 80% to 90% being singletons. Sequencing was done on a sample of PBMCs or T cells enriched from blood (not recorded which). These receptors were taken from a woman between 18 and 29 years old who had recovered from COVID-19.

This rearrangement joins TRBV9 to TRBJ2-7; TRBD1 matches at 8 bases. V lost 3 bases, J lost 3 bases, and 5 bases stayed unmatched. The CDR3 has 14 residues. Germline V lookup: CDR1 SGDLS, CDR2 YYNGEE. In nucleotides, the CDR3 is TGTGCCAGCAGCGGACAGGGGCCGAGCTACGAGCAGTACTTC. This gives the protein CASSGQGPSYEQYF.

This clone was seen a handful of times. The V gene is TRBV29-1, the J gene TRBJ1-1, with a weak D call TRBD1 (5 bases). Looked up from germline, CDR1 is SQVTM and CDR2 is ANQGSEA. V was cut by 7 bases and J by 5 bases, with 17 bases left in between. This CDR3 contains 13 residues. CDR3 DNA: TGCAGCGCCCCAAAGCAGGGAGGGACTGAAGCTTTCTTT. The encoded protein is CSAPKQGGTEAFF.

J is TRBJ2-7 and V is TRBV5-1; 9 bases map to TRBD1. After removal of 4 bases from V and 7 bases from J, the junction contained 6 bases not matched to a gene. CDR3 length: 13 amino acids. CDR1 and CDR2 (germline): SGHRS, YFSETQ. In DNA, the CDR3 is TGCGCCAGCAGCACCGGACAGGGGTGGGAGCAGTACTTC. It is translated as CASSTGQGWEQYF.

The J gene is TRBJ1-5, the V gene TRBV6-6, with 9 bases matching TRBD1. There are 18 residues in the CDR3. J gave up 2 bases and V 5 bases, and 13 bases lay outside the gene matches. The germline V gene has CDR1 MNHNY and CDR2 SVGAGI (reference sequence). Here the CDR3 reads CASSRRGTGGAGNQPQHF. In DNA, the CDR3 is TGTGCCAGCAGTCGGAGAGGCACAGGGGGCGCAGGCAATCAGCCCCAGCATTTT.

As concerns this clone: One junction end does not reproduce the germline sequence, and a read error may be involved. This chain links TRBV7-7 with TRBJ2-1; 8 positions match TRBD1. CDR1 and CDR2 from the germline V gene are SSHAT and FNYEAQ (reference sequence). CDR3 length: 13 amino acids. As DNA, the CDR3 is TGTGCTAGCAGCTTAGACAGGGGTAGAAGGCAGTTCTTC. Its protein product is CASSLDRGRRQFF.

The CDR3 nucleotides read TGCAGCGTTGAAGTAAGAGCGGGGGGGCCCACAGATACGCAGTATTTT. Translation: CSVEVRAGGPTDTQYF. V usage is TRBV29-1 and J usage is TRBJ2-3; 10 positions agree with TRBD2. Germline-derived CDR1 and CDR2 are SQVTM and ANQGSEA. V lost 1 base and J lost 2; bases outside the gene matches: 6. This CDR3 has 16 amino acids.

In its sample, this clone was seen once. The V and J genes are TRBV13 and TRBJ2-7, with 8 bases lining up with TRBD2. After removal of 5 bases from V and 1 base from J, the junction contained 10 bases not matched to a gene. The CDR3 has 16 amino acids. The germline CDR1 and CDR2 sequences are PRHDT and FYEKMQ (reference sequence). DNA of the CDR3: TGTGCCAGCAGCGCCGCCGAGAGCGGGGGATCCTACGAGCAGTACTTC. It codes for CASSAAESGGSYEQYF.

The chain joins TRBV9 to TRBJ1-2; D is unclear. CDR1 is SGDLS and CDR2 is YYNGEE in the germline V gene. CDR3 size: 13 residues. The V end was cut by 1 base, the J end by 2 bases, with 6 bases between. CDR3 sequence: CASSVQINYGYTF. CDR3 in DNA: TGTGCCAGCAGCGTACAGATCAACTATGGCTACACCTTC.

The chain links TRBV2 to TRBJ2-2; 9 bases match TRBD1. Germline CDR1 is SNHLY and CDR2 is FYNNEI. The CDR3 extends over 15 amino acids. V was pared by 10 bases and J by 2 bases, with 8 bases of the junction left unmatched. DNA for the CDR3: TGTGCCACAAGGTCGGGACAGGGAAACACCGGGGAGCTGTTTTTT. This gives the protein CATRSGQGNTGELFF.

V usage is TRBV4-1 and J usage is TRBJ2-3; 9 positions agree with TRBD1. Germline lookup yields CDR1 MGHRA and CDR2 YSYEKL. The CDR3 is made up of 17 amino acids. The J segment lost 1 base and the V segment lost 4 bases, leaving 9 bases of the junction unmatched. The CDR3 spells CASSPTGQGKGTDTQYF. CDR3 DNA: TGCGCCAGCAGCCCCACGGGACAGGGTAAGGGCACAGATACGCAGTATTTT.

CDR3 nucleotide sequence: TGTGCCACCAGCCAAAGGGACAGGGTGGACACTGAAGCTTTCTTT. Protein: CATSQRDRVDTEAFF. J is TRBJ1-1 and V is TRBV15; 9 bases align to TRBD1. The germline V gene has CDR1 LNHNV and CDR2 YYDKDF (reference sequence). This CDR3 comprises 15 residues. V was pared by 5 bases and J by 3 bases, with 7 bases of the junction left unmatched.

The rearrangement joins TRBV27 to TRBJ2-7; a possible D gene is TRBD2 (6 bases). CDR1 is MNHEY, CDR2 SMNVEV, per germline (reference sequence). The CDR3 contains 16 residues. Trimming took off 8 bases at V and 4 bases at J, with 24 bases between the two ends. As DNA, the CDR3 is TGTGCCAGCCTCCTCATCGCGGGACCAGCCTCATACGAGCAGTACTTC. Amino acids: CASLLIAGPASYEQYF.

The gene calls are TRBV5-1 and TRBJ1-1, with 8 bases matching TRBD1. From germline, CDR1 is SGHRS and CDR2 YFSETQ. The CDR3 has 16 amino acids. With V trimmed by 6 bases and J by 2 bases, 12 bases remained unmatched. CDR3 residues: CASTLGQGGGNTEAFF. The CDR3 DNA reads TGCGCCAGCACCCTAGGACAGGGAGGGGGAAACACTGAAGCTTTCTTT.

The chain has TRBV21-1 and TRBJ2-1; the table's D call of TRBD2 was not tested on the DNA. TRBV21-1 counts as a pseudogene. This CDR3 has 15 amino acids. The CDR3 nucleotides read TGTGCCAGCAGCAAAGGAGGGCTAGCGGGGGGGAGGCGGTTCTTC. This encodes CASSKGGLAGGRRFF.